One sample yielded the 11 T cell receptor beta chains listed below, sequenced in a study of blood T cells in healthy people across ages. Using a J-beta primer mix together with a sample-barcoded 5' primer, a second PCR was run for roughly 6 to 12 cycles. TCRdb reanalysed the 5' RACE reads using MiXCR and keeps one entry per CDR3 protein. The sample includes around 520,000 distinct CDR3 sequences, around a quarter of them seen just once. This sample was shared with a second study, whose subject was T cells of mothers and their children.

Sequences were obtained from blood. Every receptor here comes from a boy between 2 and 15 years old in good health.

This clonotype has a single count. The V and J genes are TRBV4-1 and TRBJ2-3; 12 nucleotides match TRBD2. Trimming removed 1 base from V and 3 bases from J; junction bases left unmatched: 5. Germline V gene data show CDR1 as MGHRA and CDR2 as YSYEKL. This CDR3 spans 17 amino acids. CDR3 DNA: TGCGCCAGCAGCCAAGGGCTAGCGGGGGGGCCGACAGATACGCAGTATTTT. This translates into CASSQGLAGGPTDTQYF.

A few counts support this clonotype. The V gene is TRBV20-1, the J gene TRBJ2-2, with 7 bases identical to TRBD2. This CDR3 region has 15 residues. Trimming cost V 6 bases and J 4 bases; bases outside gene matches: 11. Looked up from germline, CDR1 is DFQATT and CDR2 is SNEGSKA (reference sequence). In DNA form, the CDR3 reads TGCAGTGCCCTGACCGGGGGGAGATCCACCGGGGAGCTGTTTTTT. This translates into CSALTGGRSTGELFF.

The chain is built from TRBV9 and TRBJ2-1; 8 bases match TRBD2. Germline-derived CDR1 and CDR2 are SGDLS and YYNGEE. V shed 2 bases and J 0 bases; nucleotides not matched to a gene: 1. This CDR3 is 15 amino acids long. CDR3 sequence reads: CASSVGGASYNEQFF. DNA of the CDR3: TGTGCCAGCAGCGTCGGGGGGGCCTCCTACAATGAGCAGTTCTTC.

The chain is built from TRBV7-9 and TRBJ2-7; 13 nucleotides align to TRBD2. V was clipped by 5 bases and J by 4 bases; unmatched bases: 8. Germline lookup yields CDR1 SEHNR and CDR2 FQNEAQ (reference sequence). The CDR3 has 16 residues. This CDR3 is CASSRGLAGVGYEQYF. CDR3 bases: TGTGCCAGCAGCCGCGGACTAGCGGGAGTAGGGTACGAGCAGTACTTC.

The V and J genes are TRBV6-5 and TRBJ2-5; no firm D call. Germline-derived CDR1 and CDR2 are MNHEY and SVGAGI. This CDR3 is built from 12 residues. V shed 6 bases and J shed 0 bases, with 5 bases lying between them. In nucleotides, the CDR3 is TGTGCCAGCAGACGGAACCAAGAGACCCAGTACTTC. Amino acids: CASRRNQETQYF.

The CDR3 sequence is CASSLNLAGDGNTIYF. CDR3 DNA sequence: TGCGCCAGCAGCTTGAATCTGGCAGGGGATGGAAACACCATATATTTT. This chain joins TRBV5-1 and TRBJ1-3; a weak D match, TRBD1 (6 bases). Germline V gene sequence: CDR1 SGHRS, CDR2 YFSETQ. V gave up 1 base and J gave up 3 bases, with 14 bases separating them. The CDR3 has 16 residues. Full variable domain (missing parts from reference TRBV5-1 and TRBJ1-3): KAGVTQTPRYLIKTRGQQVTLSCSPISGHRSVSWYQQTPGQGLQFLFEYFSETQRNKGNFPGRFSGRQFSNSRSEMNVSTLELGDSALYLCASSLNLAGDGNTIYFGEGSWLTVV.

This chain uses TRBV27 with TRBJ2-5; 11 nucleotides align to TRBD2. Germline V gene sequence: CDR1 MNHEY, CDR2 SMNVEV (reference sequence). The trim removed 0 bases at V and 4 bases at J, leaving 4 bases unmatched. This CDR3 contains 16 residues. CDR3 residues: CASSLSLAGVVETQYF. The CDR3 DNA reads as TGTGCCAGCAGTTTATCACTAGCGGGAGTCGTAGAGACCCAGTACTTC.

This clonotype was observed a handful of times. Mismatch with germline at one junction end may stem from a read error. The chain combines TRBV10-3 with TRBJ1-2; 8 bases align to TRBD1. This CDR3 is built from 14 residues. Germline CDR1 ENHRY, CDR2 SYGVKD. The CDR3: CAITDPGGAYGYTF. The CDR3 bases are TGTGCGATCACGGACCCAGGGGGCGCTTATGGCTACACCTTC.

The chain links TRBV4-3 to TRBJ2-3; TRBD2 is a possible D gene (6 bases). Germline V gene data show CDR1 as LGHNA and CDR2 as YSLEER. CDR3 length: 12 residues. V lost 4 bases, J lost 8 bases, and 10 bases lay in between. This chain's CDR3 is CASSREGGTQYF. The DNA of the CDR3 is TGCGCCAGCAGCCGAGAGGGAGGTACGCAGTATTTT.

This clonotype has a handful of counts. The chain uses TRBV5-1 and TRBJ1-6; D is unclear. Trimming took off 4 bases at V and 6 bases at J, with 17 bases between the two ends. This CDR3 spans 16 amino acids. Per germline, CDR1 SGHRS and CDR2 YFSETQ. The CDR3, as DNA: TGCGCCAGCAGCCTGGATGGGTTAGGGAGTAATTCACCCCTCCACTTT. Amino acid sequence: CASSLDGLGSNSPLHF.

The genes are TRBV12-3 or TRBV12-4 and TRBJ1-6; TRBD1 might be the D (5 bases). V was trimmed by 6 bases and J by 12 bases, leaving 12 bases between them. The CDR3 length is 12 residues. In nucleotides, the CDR3 is TGTGCCAGCAGCCTCGACAGAAGACCCCTCCACTTT. It yields the protein CASSLDRRPLHF.